The source of this T cell receptor beta chain is a study of CD8 T cells in ankylosing spondylitis. Germline CDR1 and CDR2: SGDLS and YYNGEE. The J segment lost 3 bases and the V segment lost 0 bases, leaving 3 bases of the junction unmatched. The CDR3 loop spans 15 amino acids. Preparation of TCR beta libraries was done by quantitative 5'-RACE with molecular barcodes. One entry per CDR3 protein, called by TCRdb with MiXCR from the 5' RACE reads. The sample shows under 400,000 distinct CDR3 sequences, under 14% of them seen only once. This clonotype has at least ten counts. Material: blood, either unsorted or a sorted T cell fraction (not recorded which). The receptor was isolated from a female donor with ankylosing spondylitis or in good health (not recorded which). V and J are TRBV9 and TRBJ2-7; 10 bases match TRBD1. The CDR3 spells CASSVGQGAVYEQYF. The CDR3 coding sequence is TGTGCCAGCAGCGTAGGACAGGGGGCTGTCTACGAGCAGTACTTC.